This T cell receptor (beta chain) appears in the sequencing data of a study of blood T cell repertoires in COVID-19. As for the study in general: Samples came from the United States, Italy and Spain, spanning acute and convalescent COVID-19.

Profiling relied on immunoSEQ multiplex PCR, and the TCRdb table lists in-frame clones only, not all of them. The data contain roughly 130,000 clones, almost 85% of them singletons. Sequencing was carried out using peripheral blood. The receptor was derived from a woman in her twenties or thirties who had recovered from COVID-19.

CDR3 sequence reads: CATSDFEGPQHF. In DNA, the CDR3 is TGTGCCACCAGTGATTTCGAGGGGCCCCAGCATTTT. The chain couples TRBV24-1 to TRBJ1-5; D ambiguous. The germline V gene encodes CDR1 KGHDR and CDR2 SFDVKD. Trimming left V 1 base short and J 9 bases short, with 6 bases between. The CDR3 is 12 residues long.